This T cell receptor (beta chain) was captured by sequencing in a study of blood T cell repertoires in COVID-19. The repertoire was sequenced with immunoSEQ multiplex PCR; TCRdb's copy has only in-frame clones and lacks some. The repertoire holds approximately 150,000 clones, 70% to 90% seen once, with about 6.1% in the top ten. The CDR3 sequence is 13 residues long. Germline CDR1 is LNHDA and CDR2 is SQIVND (reference sequence). Trimming took 7 bases from V and 5 from J; bases not matched to a gene: 5. Sequences were obtained from PBMCs or T cells enriched from blood (not recorded which). The origin of this receptor is a middle-aged woman who had recovered from COVID-19. This chain connects TRBV19 to TRBJ1-1, with 9 bases lining up with TRBD1. In DNA form, the CDR3 reads TGTGCCAGTACCAACAGGGGGCGGACTGAAGCTTTCTTT. Translating it yields CASTNRGRTEAFF.